This T cell receptor (beta chain) was observed in a study of shared clonotypes between healthy human individuals. The assay was immunoSEQ multiplex PCR, and TCRdb's table has in-frame clones only and misses some. Seen here are some 490,000 clones, 65% to 85% observed once, and the top ten hold about an eighth. V lost 3 bases, J lost 1 base, and 5 bases stayed unmatched. Germline V gene lookup returns CDR1 SGHRS and CDR2 YFSETQ. This CDR3 has 16 amino acids. The chain has TRBV5-1 and TRBJ2-7; 12 bases are shared with TRBD2. The clonotype originates from a woman aged 40 to 50 in good health. Some clones in this sample may be carry-over from other donors' samples. The sequenced material came from PBMCs. The CDR3 bases are TGCGCCAGCAGCTCTGGCGGGACTAGCGGGTCCTACGAGCAGTACTTC. Amino acid sequence: CASSSGGTSGSYEQYF.